This TCR beta chain was identified in a study of response to subunit inactivated influenza vaccine. Broader study findings: After each seasonal influenza vaccination, few new T cells are recruited, the authors suggested.

TCRdb re-derived calls from the RT-PCR reads in MiXCR, one entry per CDR3 protein. The repertoire holds around 750,000 distinct CDR3 sequences, around 20% seen once, with 9.5% to 13% in the top ten. Turning to this clonotype: Its antigen is undetermined.

Trimming pared 4 bases from V and 13 bases from J, leaving 17 bases between. CDR3 length: 14 residues. The chain joins TRBV12-3 or TRBV12-4 to TRBJ1-6, with D perhaps matching TRBD1 (5 bases). This TCR derives from a man aged 50 to 59 who received an inactivated influenza vaccine. Sequenced material: PBMCs from blood, taken about 5 days after vaccination. The CDR3 loop is CASSSYPPGTPLHF. For the CDR3, the DNA is TGTGCCAGCAGTTCATACCCTCCAGGGACTCCCCTCCACTTT.